This is a list of T cell receptor beta chains from one sample in a study of regulatory T cells in long-lasting Graves disease. MiXCR was run by TCRdb on the multiplex PCR reads, yielding one entry per CDR3 protein. The sample consists of roughly 220,000 distinct CDR3 sequences, 15% to 20% of them appearing once. The material was peripheral blood mononuclear cells (PBMCs), obtained at new diagnosis, from a patient treated with antithyroid drugs. Receptors originate from a female donor with Graves disease. Both conserved end residues are part of each CDR3. D genes are given only for firm matches. Only part of the rows carry a size: once, few, many, or a class if the clone is expanded.

J | D | V | size | DNA | CDR3
TRBJ2-7 | TRBD1 | TRBV19 | many | TGTGCCAGTAGGTCCGACAGGGGGCTTGAGCAGTACTTC | CASRSDRGLEQYF
TRBJ2-1 | TRBD1 | TRBV7-2 | many | TGTGCCAGCAGCTTACGGGACAGCTCCTACAATGAGCAGTTCTTC | CASSLRDSSYNEQFF
TRBJ2-7 | TRBD2 | TRBV5-1 | many | TGCGCCAGCAGCCCGGGACTAGTCCTACTCTACGAGCAGTACTTC | CASSPGLVLLYEQYF
TRBJ2-1 | TRBD2 | TRBV4-1 | many | TGCGCCAGCAGCCGCGGACTAGCGGGAACCTACAATGAGCAGTTCTTC | CASSRGLAGTYNEQFF
TRBJ2-2 | TRBD2 | TRBV7-9 | few | TGTGCCAGCAGCTTTGGACTAGCGGGACCGGCCGGGGAGCTGTTTTTT | CASSFGLAGPAGELFF
TRBJ1-5 | NA | TRBV5-6 | NA | TGTGCCAGCAGCTTGGATGGGGGGGATCATCCCCAGCATTTT | CASSLDGGDHPQHF
TRBJ2-1 | TRBD1 | TRBV12-5 | many | TGTGCTAGTGGTCTTCAGGGGGCGCCGAGGAATGAGCAGTTCTTC | CASGLQGAPRNEQFF
TRBJ1-2 | NA | TRBV20-1 | once | TGCAGTGCTAAGGAGGGGAGGGCGGATGGCTACACCTTC | CSAKEGRADGYTF
TRBJ2-2 | TRBD1 | TRBV10-1 | few | TGCGCCAGCAGGAGACAGGGACCCGGGGAGCTGTTTTTT | CASRRQGPGELFF
TRBJ2-7 | NA | TRBV7-2 | many | TGTGCCAGCAGCTTTTCCCCGGGCTCCGGCGAGCAGTACTTC | CASSFSPGSGEQYF
TRBJ2-7 | TRBD2 | TRBV6-2/TRBV6-3 | many | TGTGCCAGCAGTTACTCTCGCGGGAGGGCGCGGGAGCAGTACTTC | CASSYSRGRAREQYF
TRBJ2-1 | TRBD1 | TRBV12-3/TRBV12-4 | many | TGTGCCAGCAGTTCGGTCTCACAGGGGGCGTACTACAATGAGCAGTTCTTC | CASSSVSQGAYYNEQFF
TRBJ1-5 | TRBD1 | TRBV28 | many | TGTGCCAGTTCAGAGACAGGGGATCAGAATCAGCCCCAGCATTTT | CASSETGDQNQPQHF
TRBJ2-7 | NA | TRBV11-2 | NA | TGTGCCAGCAGCTTATCACCGAACGGAGAGCAGTACTTC | CASSLSPNGEQYF
TRBJ2-5 | NA | TRBV9 | many | TGTGCCAGCAGCGTACAGGGACGGTTCCAAGAGACCCAGTACTTC | CASSVQGRFQETQYF
TRBJ1-1 | NA | TRBV28 | many | TGTGCCAGCAGCTCAACGGGGGGCACTGAAGCTTTCTTT | CASSSTGGTEAFF
TRBJ2-1 | NA | TRBV28 | NA | TGTGCCAGCAGTGACGGGGGTAGGCGGGACAATGAGCAGTTCTTC | CASSDGGRRDNEQFF